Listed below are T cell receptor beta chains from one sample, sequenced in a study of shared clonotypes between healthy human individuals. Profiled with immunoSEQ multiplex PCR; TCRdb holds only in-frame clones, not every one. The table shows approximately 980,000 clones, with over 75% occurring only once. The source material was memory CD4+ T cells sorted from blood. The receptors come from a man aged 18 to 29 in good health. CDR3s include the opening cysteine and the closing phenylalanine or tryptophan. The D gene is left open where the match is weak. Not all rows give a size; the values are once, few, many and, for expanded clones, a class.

TGTGCCAGCAGTTATGGACCCCAGGGAGGGAGTTCACCCCTCCACTTT	CASSYGPQGGSSPLHF	TRBV6-5	NA	TRBJ1-6	NA
TGTGCCAGCAGCTTGGTGTTGGCGGGACAAGAGACCCAGTACTTC	CASSLVLAGQETQYF	TRBV5-5	NA	TRBJ2-5	NA
TGTGCCAGCGGGGGACAGCCTAAGGCACCCCTCCACTTT	CASGGQPKAPLHF	TRBV28	TRBD1	TRBJ1-6	NA
TGTGCCAGCAGGGGCCGGGACGCATCCAACCCTGGGGCCAACGTCCTGACTTTC	CASRGRDASNPGANVLTF	TRBV7-9	NA	TRBJ2-6	NA
TGTGCCATCACGGACGGATTGAACACTGAAGCTTTCTTT	CAITDGLNTEAFF	TRBV10-3	NA	TRBJ1-1	NA
TGTGCCAGCAGTGGGGGACAGGGGGCTGACATTCAGTACTTC	CASSGGQGADIQYF	TRBV28	TRBD1	TRBJ2-4	NA
TGTGCCCGGGTAGGGCCTATAGCGGGAGGGACCGGGGAGCTGTTTTTT	CARVGPIAGGTGELFF	TRBV30	TRBD2	TRBJ2-2	once
TGCGCCAGCAGCCAGAACCCTACAGGGTTTACGAGCAATCAGCCCCAGCATTTT	CASSQNPTGFTSNQPQHF	TRBV4-1	NA	TRBJ1-5	NA
TGTGCCAGCAGCGTAGGTCCCCCCGTGGCCTACGAGCAGTACTTC	CASSVGPPVAYEQYF	TRBV9	NA	TRBJ2-7	NA
TGTGCCATCAGTGAAGGGGGGGGCCTGGGAGATACGCAGTATTTT	CAISEGGGLGDTQYF	TRBV10-3	NA	TRBJ2-3	NA
TGTGCCAGCCATACTGCAGGGTGGAATCAGCCCCAGCATTTT	CASHTAGWNQPQHF	TRBV6-1	NA	TRBJ1-5	many
TGCGCCAGCAGTGAAGGAGGGAGGGGTCGGACTGAAGCTTTCTTT	CASSEGGRGRTEAFF	TRBV10-2	NA	TRBJ1-1	NA
TGTGCGTGGACTTTAGGAGCGGAGGCAGATACGCAGTATTTT	CAWTLGAEADTQYF	TRBV30	NA	TRBJ2-3	NA
TGTGCCAGCAGCTCCGCCGCCGATCTCCAGCAGTTCTTC	CASSSAADLQQFF	TRBV7-2	NA	TRBJ2-1	NA
TGTGCCATCAGTGAGAGGACAGGGGCGGGAGAGACCCAGTACTTC	CAISERTGAGETQYF	TRBV10-3	TRBD1	TRBJ2-5	few
TGCGCCAGCAGCCAAGAGGTCCCCCAGACAGGGGCCAATCAGCCCCAGCATTTT	CASSQEVPQTGANQPQHF	TRBV4-1	TRBD1	TRBJ1-5	NA